Presented here are 12 T cell receptor beta chains from one specimen sequenced in a study of graft-versus-host responses after intestinal transplantation. Graft samples were processed, releasing intraepithelial and lamina propria lymphocytes. Produced via immunoSEQ multiplex PCR; TCRdb's table is partial and in-frame only. The table records over 5,000 clones, 69% of them present only once. The specimen comprised ileum tissue, sampled around 300 days after intestinal transplant. The receptors stem from a human patient who received an intestinal transplant, so some T cells may come from the graft donor.

The chain has TRBV7-2 and TRBJ2-3; 9 positions match TRBD1. The trim removed 6 bases at V and 3 bases at J, leaving 19 bases unmatched. This CDR3 contains 19 residues. CDR1 is SGHTA and CDR2 is FQGNSA in the germline V gene. CDR3 amino acids: CASSLSRDRDRVRTDTQYF. The CDR3 region has the DNA TGTGCCAGCAGTTTGTCCCGGGACAGGGATCGGGTGAGGACAGATACGCAGTATTTT.

This clone has a single count. The chain links TRBV5-1 to TRBJ1-4; D gene ambiguous. The V end was cut by 5 bases, the J end by 0 bases, with 5 bases between. Per germline, CDR1 SGHRS and CDR2 YFSETQ. CDR3 length: 13 amino acids. CDR3 sequence reads: CASRGATNEKLFF. The CDR3 DNA reads as TGCGCCAGCAGGGGTGCAACTAATGAAAAACTGTTTTTT.

CDR3 loop: CASSGTAIAYEQYF. The CDR3 bases are TGCGCCAGCAGCGGGACAGCGATAGCCTACGAGCAGTACTTC. This sequence joins TRBV5-1 and TRBJ2-7, with TRBD1 matching over 7 bases. Germline CDR1 and CDR2: SGHRS and YFSETQ. Germline trimming cut 4 bases from V and 2 bases from J; bases unmatched to any gene: 6. The CDR3 is made up of 14 amino acids.

A single count supports this clone. The V and J genes are TRBV7-6 and TRBJ2-1; the match to TRBD1 covers 7 bases. This CDR3 is 15 amino acids long. Germline trimming cut 8 bases from V and 4 bases from J; bases unmatched to any gene: 11. Germline V gives CDR1 SGHVS, CDR2 FNYEAQ. CDR3 in amino acids: CASQNRAGGYNEQFF. Here the CDR3 DNA reads TGTGCCAGCCAAAACAGGGCAGGGGGTTACAATGAGCAGTTCTTC.

This chain joins TRBV2 and TRBJ1-1; 8 bases agree with TRBD1. The CDR3 is 13 amino acids. Looked up from germline, CDR1 is SNHLY and CDR2 is FYNNEI. V dropped 8 bases and J dropped 4; count of bases not matched to a gene: 6. CDR3 sequence: CASGRTGTTEAFF. DNA for the CDR3: TGTGCCAGCGGAAGGACAGGGACCACTGAAGCTTTCTTT.

CDR3 sequence: CASSTRDTGVLSGELFF. The CDR3 nucleotides are TGCGCCAGCAGCACCCGGGACACGGGGGTACTTAGCGGGGAGCTGTTTTTT. The chain employs TRBV4-1 and TRBJ2-2; D is possibly TRBD1 or TRBD2 (6 bases each). CDR1 and CDR2 (germline): MGHRA, YSYEKL. The CDR3 length is 17 residues. Trimming stripped 5 bases from V and 7 bases from J, with 23 bases between.

The chain combines TRBV27 with TRBJ1-5; the D is unclear. From germline, CDR1 is MNHEY and CDR2 SMNVEV (reference sequence). The CDR3 length is 11 residues. V was clipped by 7 bases and J by 6 bases, with 7 bases between them. The DNA for the CDR3 is TGTGCCAGCAAGAGGAGTCAGCCCCAGCATTTT. The encoded protein is CASKRSQPQHF.

This clone was detected only once. The chain is built from TRBV9 and TRBJ1-2, with TRBD1 as a possible D gene (5 bases). Trimming removed 1 base at V and 8 bases at J, with 15 bases between. The germline gives CDR1 SGDLS, CDR2 YYNGEE. The CDR3 contains 14 residues. CDR3 in amino acids: CASSVQGSEGGYTF. CDR3 nucleotide sequence: TGTGCCAGCAGCGTACAGGGATCGGAGGGCGGCTACACCTTC.

The chain joins TRBV6-5 to TRBJ2-7, with 7 nucleotides matching TRBD1. The CDR3 runs to 14 residues. With 0 bases clipped from V and 2 bases from J, the junction kept 1 base outside the gene matches. Germline CDR1 and CDR2: MNHEY and SVGAGI. The DNA for the CDR3 is TGTGCCAGCAGTTACTCTGGGACAGCCTACGAGCAGTACTTC. This sequence encodes CASSYSGTAYEQYF.

This rearrangement joins TRBV7-9 to TRBJ1-2; no reliable D call. Germline V lookup: CDR1 SEHNR, CDR2 FQNEAQ (reference sequence). This CDR3 has 12 amino acids. Trimming left V 3 bases short and J 4 bases short, with 6 bases between. The CDR3 DNA is TGTGCCAGCAGCTTGGACGGCTATGGCTACACCTTC. Translating gives CASSLDGYGYTF.

The count of this clone is one. This rearrangement joins TRBV27 to TRBJ1-1; 7 bases agree with TRBD1. This CDR3 has 14 amino acids. The germline gives CDR1 MNHEY, CDR2 SMNVEV (reference sequence). V trimming: 6 bases; J trimming: 4 bases; junction bases outside the gene matches: 8. Written as DNA, the CDR3 is TGTGCCAGCAGATCCCGCCGGGACAGCACTGAAGCTTTCTTT. Translation: CASRSRRDSTEAFF.

V and J are TRBV11-2 and TRBJ2-7; the D gene is possibly TRBD1 (6 bases). Trimming shortened V by 5 bases and J by 6 bases, and 17 bases separated the two germline ends. CDR3 length: 14 amino acids. Germline-derived CDR1 and CDR2 are SGHAT and FQNNGV. The chain's CDR3 is CASSEYRAWGEQYF. CDR3 in DNA: TGTGCCAGCAGCGAATACAGGGCTTGGGGCGAGCAGTACTTC.